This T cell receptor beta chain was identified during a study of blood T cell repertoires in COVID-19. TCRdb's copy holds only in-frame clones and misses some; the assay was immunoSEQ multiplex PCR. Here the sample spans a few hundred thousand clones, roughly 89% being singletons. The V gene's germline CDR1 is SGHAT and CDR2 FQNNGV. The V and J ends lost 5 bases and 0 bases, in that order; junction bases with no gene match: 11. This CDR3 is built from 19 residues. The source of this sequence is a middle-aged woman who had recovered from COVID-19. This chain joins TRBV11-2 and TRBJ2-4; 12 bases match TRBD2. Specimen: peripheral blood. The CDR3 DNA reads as TGTGCCAGCAGCACACCGACTAGCGGGAGAGACCTAGCCAAAAACATTCAGTACTTC. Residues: CASSTPTSGRDLAKNIQYF.